A single sample gave rise to the 6 T cell receptor beta chains below, sequenced in a study of blood T cell repertoires in COVID-19 (TCRdb year 2020). Preparation of the library involved the immunoSEQ multiplex PCR assay. As stored in TCRdb, this immuneACCESS dataset retains in-frame rearrangements with V and J assigned. A fraction of the clones does not appear; measured against another copy, unresolved V genes explain less than half of the discrepancy, and the remainder lacks a known reason. The sample contains a few hundred thousand clones, approximately 89% of them found a single time. Approximately 7.8% of the sample belongs to the ten largest clones. Sequencing was done on a sample of peripheral blood. All receptors come from a woman aged 50 to 60 who had recovered from COVID-19.

The V call is TRBV28, the J call TRBJ2-7; D may be TRBD2 (6 bases). V lost 7 bases and J lost 3, with 13 bases in between. The V gene's germline CDR1 is MDHEN and CDR2 SYDVKM. The length of the CDR3 is 13 residues. For the CDR3, the DNA is TGTGCCAGCATAACGAGCGGGCTCTACGAGCAGTACTTC. It encodes CASITSGLYEQYF. The full variable domain, its missing parts supplied by reference TRBV28 and TRBJ2-7, is DVKVTQSSRYLVKRTGEKVFLECVQDMDHENMFWYRQDPGLGLRLIYFSYDVKMKEKGDIPEGYSVSREKKERFSLILESASTNQTSMYLCASITSGLYEQYFGPGTRLTVT.

Here the CDR3 reads CASSLGQGSGNTIYF. CDR3 nucleotides: TGTGCCAGCAGCTTAGGACAGGGGTCTGGAAACACCATATATTTT. The genes are TRBV7-6 and TRBJ1-3, with 8 bases identical to TRBD1. This CDR3 region has 15 residues. V lost 1 base, J lost 1 base, and 0 bases stayed unmatched. Germline-derived CDR1 and CDR2 are SGHVS and FNYEAQ.

The chain joins TRBV19 to TRBJ2-2, with D perhaps matching TRBD2 (5 bases). Trimming removed 0 bases from V and 4 bases from J, with 6 bases in between. Per germline, CDR1 LNHDA and CDR2 SQIVND (reference sequence). The CDR3 runs to 14 residues. The CDR3 sequence: CASSIEAVTGELFF. CDR3 DNA sequence: TGTGCCAGTAGTATAGAAGCGGTCACCGGGGAGCTGTTTTTT.

The CDR3 spells CASSQDNSGGHGYTF. Written as DNA, the CDR3 is TGTGCCAGCAGCCAAGATAACTCAGGGGGCCATGGCTACACCTTC. This rearrangement joins TRBV3-1 (or the pseudogene TRBV3-2) to TRBJ1-2, with TRBD1 matching over 8 bases. The ends lost 0 bases at V and 6 bases at J; junction bases unmatched: 6. The V gene's germline CDR1 is LGHDT and CDR2 YNNKEL (reference sequence). CDR3 size: 15 residues.

For the CDR3, the DNA is TGCGCCAGCAGCCAAGAGAGGGCAGATTTCTTCTATGGCTACACCTTC. Translating gives CASSQERADFFYGYTF. The rearrangement joins TRBV4-3 to TRBJ1-2, with D hard to call. The CDR3 loop spans 16 amino acids. Germline CDR1 and CDR2: LGHNA and YSLEER. The V and J ends lost 0 bases and 4 bases respectively, with 15 bases between them.

This chain connects TRBV5-1 to TRBJ2-2; TRBD1 might be the D (6 bases). The V gene's germline CDR1 is SGHRS and CDR2 YFSETQ. There are 15 residues in the CDR3. With 1 base removed from V and 2 bases from J, the gap between germline ends came to 9 bases. CDR3 loop: CASSLMGQNTGELFF. The CDR3 nucleotides are TGCGCCAGCAGCTTGATGGGACAAAACACCGGGGAGCTGTTTTTT.